These T cell receptor beta chains were read from a single sample in a study of blood T cells in healthy people across ages. Each CDR3 protein gets one entry after TCRdb re-called the 5' RACE reads with MiXCR. Of more than 750,000 distinct CDR3 sequences in the sample, 25% to 35% are singletons; the top ten hold about 10%. This sample also belongs to another study, concerning T cells of mothers and their children.

Sequenced sample: blood. Receptors originate from a woman aged 40 to 50 in good health. Each CDR3 is given with its conserved first and last residue. The order of the fields is J gene, D gene, clone size, V gene, CDR3 DNA, CDR3 protein. A D gene is named only where the DNA matches it firmly. The size field is filled for only some rows; it gives once, few, many or a size class.

j_gene: TRBJ1-2
d_gene: TRBD1
abundance: many
v_gene: TRBV2
CDR3nt: TGTGCCAGCAGTGCAACACAGGGGGCGTACTATGGCTACACCTTC
CDR3aa: CASSATQGAYYGYTF

j_gene: TRBJ2-1
d_gene: NA
abundance: NA
v_gene: TRBV3-1
CDR3nt: TGTGCCAGCAGCCCACTAGGGACATCCCACAATGAGCAGTTCTTC
CDR3aa: CASSPLGTSHNEQFF

j_gene: TRBJ2-5
d_gene: NA
abundance: many
v_gene: TRBV7-2
CDR3nt: TGTGCCAGCAGCCGATCGGGACTCGGGGAGACCCAGTACTTC
CDR3aa: CASSRSGLGETQYF

j_gene: TRBJ2-7
d_gene: NA
abundance: few
v_gene: TRBV3-1
CDR3nt: TGTGCCAGCAGCCAAGTCGGCCACGAGCAGTACTTC
CDR3aa: CASSQVGHEQYF

j_gene: TRBJ2-7
d_gene: NA
abundance: few
v_gene: TRBV20-1
CDR3nt: TGCAGTGCTAGTATGAACGAGCAGTACTTC
CDR3aa: CSASMNEQYF

j_gene: TRBJ1-4
d_gene: NA
abundance: NA
v_gene: TRBV15
CDR3nt: TGTGCCACCAGCAGCCCCTGGGTTCGGGGTGGGGAAAAACGGTTTTTT
CDR3aa: CATSSPWVRGGEKRFF

j_gene: TRBJ2-3
d_gene: NA
abundance: few
v_gene: TRBV24-1
CDR3nt: TGTGCCACCAGTGATCCTCAAGGGTCTAGCACAGATACGCAGTATTTT
CDR3aa: CATSDPQGSSTDTQYF

j_gene: TRBJ2-7
d_gene: NA
abundance: NA
v_gene: TRBV12-3/TRBV12-4
CDR3nt: TGTGCCAGCAGTTTTAGGCAGGGCGAGTACGAGCAGTACTTC
CDR3aa: CASSFRQGEYEQYF

j_gene: TRBJ2-5
d_gene: NA
abundance: NA
v_gene: TRBV7-9
CDR3nt: TGTGCCAGCAGCTTACTCCGGTTAGACCAAGAGACCCAGTACTTC
CDR3aa: CASSLLRLDQETQYF

j_gene: TRBJ2-7
d_gene: NA
abundance: NA
v_gene: TRBV5-5
CDR3nt: TGTGCCAGCAGCTTGGCCGGACAGTACTACGAGCAGTACTTC
CDR3aa: CASSLAGQYYEQYF

j_gene: TRBJ1-5
d_gene: TRBD1
abundance: few
v_gene: TRBV20-1
CDR3nt: TGCAGTGCGGGGACAGGGGGCGCAAGCTTACGTCAGCCCCAGCATTTT
CDR3aa: CSAGTGGASLRQPQHF

j_gene: TRBJ1-6
d_gene: TRBD1
abundance: NA
v_gene: TRBV28
CDR3nt: TGTGCCAGCAGTTTAGGGACAGGGTTCATGGCCCTCCACTTT
CDR3aa: CASSLGTGFMALHF

j_gene: TRBJ1-6
d_gene: NA
abundance: NA
v_gene: TRBV12-3/TRBV12-4
CDR3nt: TGTGCCAGCAGCCGCCGGGGGGCGTTTAATTCACCCCTCCACTTT
CDR3aa: CASSRRGAFNSPLHF

j_gene: TRBJ1-2
d_gene: NA
abundance: few
v_gene: TRBV7-2
CDR3nt: TGTGCCAGCAGCTTAGATGGGGCGAATGGCTACACCTTC
CDR3aa: CASSLDGANGYTF

j_gene: TRBJ1-1
d_gene: NA
abundance: NA
v_gene: TRBV10-3
CDR3nt: TGTGCCATCAGTGACGTCATCGGCAGGGAAGGGACTGAAGCTTTCTTT
CDR3aa: CAISDVIGREGTEAFF

j_gene: TRBJ2-1
d_gene: NA
abundance: few
v_gene: TRBV27
CDR3nt: TGTGCCAGCAGTTCCCAACCGGACGAGCAGTTCTTC
CDR3aa: CASSSQPDEQFF

j_gene: TRBJ2-1
d_gene: TRBD1
abundance: few
v_gene: TRBV7-2
CDR3nt: TGTGCCAGCAGCCGGACAGGGGGCAGTAGGAATGAGCAGTTCTTC
CDR3aa: CASSRTGGSRNEQFF

j_gene: TRBJ2-7
d_gene: NA
abundance: many
v_gene: TRBV20-1
CDR3nt: TGCAGTGCTGGCCGGAGGACCTCCTACGAGCAGTACTTC
CDR3aa: CSAGRRTSYEQYF

j_gene: TRBJ2-7
d_gene: TRBD1
abundance: many
v_gene: TRBV28
CDR3nt: TGTGCCAGCAGTTTATCGGGACAGGGACCCCACGAGCAGTACTTC
CDR3aa: CASSLSGQGPHEQYF

j_gene: TRBJ2-1
d_gene: NA
abundance: NA
v_gene: TRBV5-4
CDR3nt: TGTGCCAGCAGCCGATATGCTGAGCGGGCCTACAATGAGCAGTTCTTC
CDR3aa: CASSRYAERAYNEQFF

j_gene: TRBJ2-7
d_gene: NA
abundance: many
v_gene: TRBV5-5
CDR3nt: TGTGCCAGCAACTTTGGGGCTGAGAGAGTACGCGAGCAGTACTTC
CDR3aa: CASNFGAERVREQYF

j_gene: TRBJ2-1
d_gene: NA
abundance: NA
v_gene: TRBV12-3/TRBV12-4
CDR3nt: TGTGCCAGCAGTCCCGAACTGTGGCATGATGAGCAGTTCTTC
CDR3aa: CASSPELWHDEQFF

j_gene: TRBJ2-5
d_gene: NA
abundance: many
v_gene: TRBV7-2
CDR3nt: TGTGCCAGCAGCTTCAGGGGGGGGATTAGCTGGGGGGAGACCCAGTACTTC
CDR3aa: CASSFRGGISWGETQYF

j_gene: TRBJ1-1
d_gene: TRBD1
abundance: NA
v_gene: TRBV20-1
CDR3nt: TGCAGTGCTAGTGGCAGGGGGATCCCTAACACTGAAGCTTTCTTT
CDR3aa: CSASGRGIPNTEAFF

j_gene: TRBJ1-2
d_gene: NA
abundance: NA
v_gene: TRBV30
CDR3nt: TGTGCCTGGAGTGTAGGGTTCTATGGCTACACCTTC
CDR3aa: CAWSVGFYGYTF

j_gene: TRBJ2-1
d_gene: TRBD1
abundance: NA
v_gene: TRBV5-1
CDR3nt: TGCGCCAGCAGCCGATCCGGGACAGACAATGAGCAGTTCTTC
CDR3aa: CASSRSGTDNEQFF

j_gene: TRBJ2-3
d_gene: TRBD2
abundance: NA
v_gene: TRBV28
CDR3nt: TGTGCCAGTTCTAGCGGGGGTCCAACAACCACAGATACGCAGTATTTT
CDR3aa: CASSSGGPTTTDTQYF

j_gene: TRBJ2-1
d_gene: TRBD2
abundance: NA
v_gene: TRBV7-2
CDR3nt: TGTGCCAGCAGCTTAAGTGGGACTAGCGCCTATAATGAGCAGTTCTTC
CDR3aa: CASSLSGTSAYNEQFF

j_gene: TRBJ1-1
d_gene: NA
abundance: few
v_gene: TRBV29-1
CDR3nt: TGCAGCGCCCCGGGTCCAACTGAAGCTTTCTTT
CDR3aa: CSAPGPTEAFF

j_gene: TRBJ2-2
d_gene: TRBD1
abundance: NA
v_gene: TRBV12-3/TRBV12-4
CDR3nt: TGTGCCAGCAGTTTGGGTAGGGGGCCATCCACCGGGGAGCTGTTTTTT
CDR3aa: CASSLGRGPSTGELFF

j_gene: TRBJ1-5
d_gene: NA
abundance: few
v_gene: TRBV27
CDR3nt: TGTGCCAGCAGTTCGCCCGACAGGTTTCAGCCCCAGCATTTT
CDR3aa: CASSSPDRFQPQHF

j_gene: TRBJ2-7
d_gene: NA
abundance: few
v_gene: TRBV12-3/TRBV12-4
CDR3nt: TGTGCCAGCGGGGCCGGGGAGGCCTACGAGCAGTACTTC
CDR3aa: CASGAGEAYEQYF

j_gene: TRBJ2-7
d_gene: NA
abundance: few
v_gene: TRBV24-1
CDR3nt: TGTGCCGCTAAGTCCAGTACGTCCTACGAGCAGTACTTC
CDR3aa: CAAKSSTSYEQYF

j_gene: TRBJ2-7
d_gene: NA
abundance: few
v_gene: TRBV11-2
CDR3nt: TGTGCCAGCAGCTTAGAGCAAACAGGGTCGGGCGAGCAGTACTTC
CDR3aa: CASSLEQTGSGEQYF

j_gene: TRBJ2-1
d_gene: TRBD2
abundance: many
v_gene: TRBV20-1
CDR3nt: TGCAGTGCTTTCAGCGGGGGGTATATCAATGAGCAGTTCTTC
CDR3aa: CSAFSGGYINEQFF

j_gene: TRBJ1-4
d_gene: NA
abundance: NA
v_gene: TRBV12-3/TRBV12-4
CDR3nt: TGTGCCAGCAGGCGGGACCAAGGGAGTGAAAAACTGTTTTTT
CDR3aa: CASRRDQGSEKLFF

j_gene: TRBJ2-2
d_gene: NA
abundance: NA
v_gene: TRBV7-3
CDR3nt: TGTGCCAGCAGCGTGACACCGCACACCGGGGAGCTGTTTTTT
CDR3aa: CASSVTPHTGELFF

j_gene: TRBJ2-5
d_gene: TRBD1
abundance: NA
v_gene: TRBV18
CDR3nt: TGTGCCAACTCACTTACAGGGGACAACGAGCAGTACTTT
CDR3aa: CANSLTGDNEQYF

j_gene: TRBJ1-5
d_gene: NA
abundance: NA
v_gene: TRBV5-1
CDR3nt: TGCGCCAGCAGCCACGAGATTGTGGCCGGGCCCAAAGGTCCCTCCTTTAATCAGCCCCAGCATTTT
CDR3aa: CASSHEIVAGPKGPSFNQPQHF

j_gene: TRBJ2-3
d_gene: NA
abundance: NA
v_gene: TRBV2
CDR3nt: TGTGCCAGCAGTGAGTTGGCGGGGGACAAAACAGATACGCAGTATTTT
CDR3aa: CASSELAGDKTDTQYF

j_gene: TRBJ2-2
d_gene: NA
abundance: few
v_gene: TRBV27
CDR3nt: TGTGCCAGCACCTCGCTAGGGGAGTCCGGGGAGCTGTTTTTT
CDR3aa: CASTSLGESGELFF

j_gene: TRBJ1-1
d_gene: NA
abundance: NA
v_gene: TRBV11-2
CDR3nt: TGTGCCAGCAGCTTAGACGGGGTAAGCACTGAAGCTTTCTTT
CDR3aa: CASSLDGVSTEAFF

j_gene: TRBJ1-1
d_gene: NA
abundance: NA
v_gene: TRBV7-9
CDR3nt: TGTGCCAGCAGCTTTCCTCTTGTGGACACTGAAGCTTTCTTT
CDR3aa: CASSFPLVDTEAFF

j_gene: TRBJ2-7
d_gene: TRBD1
abundance: few
v_gene: TRBV5-1
CDR3nt: TGCGCCAGCAGCTTCCGACAGGGTCCCGGCGAGCAGTACTTC
CDR3aa: CASSFRQGPGEQYF

j_gene: TRBJ2-1
d_gene: TRBD1
abundance: many
v_gene: TRBV7-9
CDR3nt: TGTGCCAGCAGCTTCTCGGACAGGGGGTCCGCTGAGCAGTTCTTC
CDR3aa: CASSFSDRGSAEQFF

j_gene: TRBJ2-7
d_gene: NA
abundance: NA
v_gene: TRBV9
CDR3nt: TGTGCCAGCAGCGTAGCCCCCTCCGGGGGCAGGGACGAGCAGTACTTC
CDR3aa: CASSVAPSGGRDEQYF